This is a list of T cell receptor beta chains from one sample in a study of beta chain features in type 1 diabetes. Clones were read by immunoSEQ multiplex PCR, and TCRdb kept only the in-frame ones, dropping some. The sample records about 360,000 clones, 10% to 15% being singletons. The sequenced sample was naive CD4+ T cells from blood. The source is a man in his late teens or twenties in good health. Both conserved end residues are part of each CDR3. Clone size is not always given. Where it is, it says once, few, many or a class for expanded clones.

>.|TRBJ2-7|TRBV9
CASSEGENRISYEQYF
>.|TRBJ1-5|TRBV14
CASSHAGNQPQHF
>few|TRBJ2-5|TRBV28
CASSARGGGETQYF
>.|TRBJ2-3|TRBV5-6
CASSLRLGLGTDTQYF
>.|TRBJ2-5|TRBV5-1
CASSSATGGETQYF
>.|.|TRBV19
CASSMVPGQTSYEQYF
>.|TRBJ1-1|TRBV7-9
CASSLTAEAFF
>few|TRBJ2-7|TRBV30
CAWTPGSYEQYF
>few|TRBJ1-1|TRBV6-5
CASSYPRTEAFF
>.|TRBJ2-1|TRBV10-3
CAHGGNTYNEQFF
>.|TRBJ1-1|TRBV7-2
CASSLVASRAFF
>.|TRBJ1-1|TRBV5-1
CASSLQGVGTEAFF
>.|TRBJ1-1|TRBV5-6
CASSLDRGTEAFF
>few|TRBJ2-5|TRBV4-3
CASSQEIGAGWETQYF
>few|TRBJ2-1|TRBV9
CASSVMTGGRNEQFF
>.|TRBJ2-3|TRBV29-1
CSVMHRGDTQYF
>.|TRBJ2-7|TRBV28
CASRTIQDYEQYF
>few|TRBJ2-7|TRBV18
CASSPQGAGTYEQYF
>.|TRBJ2-5|TRBV28
CASKTGGLETQYF
>.|TRBJ2-7|TRBV19
CASSIRLSGSYEQYF
>few|TRBJ2-7|TRBV4-1
CASSQGRIGSGSYEQYF
>few|TRBJ2-3|TRBV7-2
CASSQRLAGGTDTQYF
>few|TRBJ2-1|TRBV5-1
CASSLGLHPAGDEQFF
>.|TRBJ1-1|TRBV7-9
CASSLNGGGDTEAFF
>few|TRBJ2-1|TRBV19
CASSIRLAGGQFF
>.|TRBJ2-7|TRBV5-1
CASSQRQGVSEQYF
>.|TRBJ2-7|TRBV18
CASSPSKPTSGATYEQYF
>few|TRBJ1-2|TRBV7-6
CASSLLTVLYGYTF
>few|TRBJ2-1|TRBV19
CASRRTGNNEQFF
>few|TRBJ2-5|TRBV7-9
CASANNRDSQETQYF
>.|TRBJ2-3|TRBV18
CASSPRLAGTDTQYF
>.|TRBJ2-1|TRBV29-1
CSVERGFEGQGYNEQFF
>.|TRBJ1-1|TRBV6-4
CASSSERSTEAFF
>few|TRBJ2-2|TRBV7-2
CASSLRGQRNTGELFF
>.|TRBJ2-7|TRBV7-3
CASSLTRGSSYEQYF
>.|TRBJ2-7|TRBV27
CASSSGQGPYEQYF
>.|TRBJ2-7|TRBV6-5
CASSYATSVAYEQYF
>.|TRBJ2-1|TRBV9
CASSGTIHRDEQFF
>.|TRBJ2-1|TRBV29-1
CSAPGLAGYNEQFF
>few|TRBJ2-3|TRBV4-2
CASSPGLAGTDTQYF
>few|TRBJ2-2|TRBV6-4
CASSPGTASTGELFF
>.|TRBJ1-2|TRBV7-2
CASSLDRAAYGYTF
>.|TRBJ1-5|TRBV4-3
CASSPDRGNQPQHF
>few|TRBJ2-1|TRBV9
CASSELAGGGRYEQFF
>many|TRBJ1-5|TRBV7-9
CASSVTGNQPQHF
>.|TRBJ2-7|TRBV28
CASIPPGQGPYEQYF
>few|TRBJ2-7|TRBV7-9
CASSSGVLYEQYF
>.|TRBJ2-7|TRBV30
CAWSSGRAREQYF
>few|TRBJ2-7|TRBV11-3
CASSSGGSSYEQYF
>.|TRBJ2-1|TRBV5-4
CASSLAAGASYNEQFF
>.|TRBJ2-7|TRBV4-1
CASSQVSGRISYEQYF
>few|TRBJ2-1|TRBV7-2
CASGDGGSSYNEQFF
>.|TRBJ2-1|TRBV28
CASSSAGGYNEQFF